The sequence of this T cell receptor beta chain was determined in a study of blood T cell repertoires in COVID-19. Generated by immunoSEQ multiplex PCR, the TCRdb table keeps only in-frame clones and is missing some. The table records under 300,000 clones, 80% to 90% of them present only once. The table lists this clone with a few counts. V lost 3 bases and J lost 7, with 12 bases in between. The CDR3 spans 13 residues. Per germline, CDR1 MNHEY and CDR2 SVGAGI. Sequenced material: peripheral blood. The source of this sequence is a woman aged 40 to 50 who had recovered from COVID-19. This chain links TRBV6-5 with TRBJ1-1, with D perhaps matching TRBD1 (5 bases). The CDR3: CASSYSIQGEAFF. The CDR3 DNA reads TGTGCCAGCAGTTATTCTATTCAGGGTGAAGCTTTCTTT.